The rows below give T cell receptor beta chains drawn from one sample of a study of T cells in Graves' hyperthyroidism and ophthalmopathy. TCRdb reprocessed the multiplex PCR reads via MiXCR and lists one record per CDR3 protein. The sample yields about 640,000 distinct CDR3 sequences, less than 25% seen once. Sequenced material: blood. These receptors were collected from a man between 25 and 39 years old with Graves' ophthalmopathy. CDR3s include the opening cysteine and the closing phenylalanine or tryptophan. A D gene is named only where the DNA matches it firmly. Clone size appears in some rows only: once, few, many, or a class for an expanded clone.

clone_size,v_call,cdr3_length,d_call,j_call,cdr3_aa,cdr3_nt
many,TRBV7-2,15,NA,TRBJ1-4,CASSLDAGYGEKLFF,TGTGCCAGCAGCTTAGATGCGGGGTATGGTGAAAAACTGTTTTTT
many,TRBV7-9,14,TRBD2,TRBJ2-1,CASSPRTSPNEQFF,TGTGCCAGCAGCCCCCGGACTAGCCCCAATGAGCAGTTCTTC
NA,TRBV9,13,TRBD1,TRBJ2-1,CASSVIQGGEQFF,TGTGCCAGCAGCGTGATACAGGGGGGTGAGCAGTTCTTC
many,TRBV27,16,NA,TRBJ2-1,CASSSLAGRRYNEQFF,TGTGCCAGCAGCTCCCTAGCCGGCCGCCGCTACAATGAGCAGTTCTTC
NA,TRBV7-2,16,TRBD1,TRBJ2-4,CASSPRTGIAKNIQYF,TGTGCCAGCAGTCCCCGGACAGGGATAGCCAAAAACATTCAGTACTTC
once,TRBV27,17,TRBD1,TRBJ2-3,CASSHPPPDRGTDTQYF,TGTGCCAGCAGTCACCCCCCCCCGGACAGGGGCACAGATACGCAGTATTTT
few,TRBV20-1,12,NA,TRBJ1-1,CSASSDFSEAFF,TGCAGTGCTAGTTCCGATTTTTCTGAAGCTTTCTTT
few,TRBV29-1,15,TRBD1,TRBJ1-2,CSVGRLMDRGKGYTF,TGCAGCGTTGGCCGACTTATGGACAGGGGGAAGGGCTACACCTTC
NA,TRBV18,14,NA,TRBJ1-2,CASSPGKVGDGYTF,TGTGCCAGCTCACCTGGGAAGGTGGGGGATGGCTACACCTTC
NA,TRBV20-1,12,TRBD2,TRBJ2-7,CSARGGIDEQYF,TGCAGTGCTAGGGGAGGGATCGACGAGCAGTACTTC
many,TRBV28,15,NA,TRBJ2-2,CASSRGHGTTGELFF,TGTGCCAGCAGCCGGGGACACGGGACGACAGGGGAGCTGTTTTTT
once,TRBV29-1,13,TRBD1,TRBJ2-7,CSVYQGAAYEQYF,TGCAGCGTTTATCAGGGGGCCGCCTACGAGCAGTACTTC
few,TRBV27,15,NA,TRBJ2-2,CASSSLPVAVGELFF,TGTGCCAGCAGTTCCCTACCGGTTGCGGTCGGGGAGCTGTTTTTT
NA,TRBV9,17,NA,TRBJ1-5,CASSSDPRGGDDQPQHF,TGTGCCAGCAGCTCCGACCCGCGGGGAGGCGATGATCAGCCCCAGCATTTT
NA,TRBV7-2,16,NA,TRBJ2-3,CASRREATGLTDTQYF,TGTGCCAGCAGGAGAGAGGCCACAGGACTCACAGATACGCAGTATTTT
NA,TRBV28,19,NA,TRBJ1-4,CASSQARRWDIRGDEKLLF,TGTGCCAGCAGCCAAGCACGACGATGGGACATCCGGGGTGATGAAAAACTGCTTTTT
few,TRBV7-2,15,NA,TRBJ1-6,CASSYDRPAVSPLHF,TGTGCCAGCAGCTATGACAGACCAGCGGTTTCACCCCTCCACTTT
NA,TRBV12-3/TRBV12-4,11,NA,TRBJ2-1,CASGPENEQFF,TGTGCCAGCGGCCCAGAGAATGAGCAGTTCTTC
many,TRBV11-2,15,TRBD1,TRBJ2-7,CASRFGTGGLYEQYF,TGTGCCAGCAGATTCGGGACAGGGGGCCTCTACGAGCAGTACTTC
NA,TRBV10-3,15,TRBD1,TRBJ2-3,CAISHRGQSTDTQYF,TGTGCCATCAGTCACAGGGGGCAGAGCACAGATACGCAGTATTTT
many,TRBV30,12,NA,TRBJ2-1,CAWKQGRDEQFF,TGTGCCTGGAAACAGGGACGCGATGAGCAGTTCTTC
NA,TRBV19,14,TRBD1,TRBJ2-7,CASSIGQGVYEQYF,TGTGCCAGTAGTATAGGACAGGGGGTCTACGAGCAGTACTTC
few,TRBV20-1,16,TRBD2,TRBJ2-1,CSARDFWMAGGDEQFF,TGCAGTGCTAGAGATTTCTGGATGGCGGGGGGCGATGAGCAGTTCTTC
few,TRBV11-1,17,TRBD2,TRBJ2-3,CASSLRTSLAGDDTQYF,TGTGCCAGCAGCTTGCGAACTTCCCTAGCGGGAGACGATACGCAGTATTTT
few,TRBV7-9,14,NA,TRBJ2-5,CASSFTRSQETQYF,TGTGCCAGCAGCTTTACGAGGTCCCAAGAGACCCAGTACTTC